Each of the 19 T cell receptor beta chains below was sequenced from the same sample in a study of blood T cell repertoires in COVID-19 (dated by TCRdb to 2020 to 2021). The library was made by the immunoSEQ multiplex PCR assay. TCRdb obtained this table from immuneACCESS and retained in-frame rearrangements with V and J assigned. These tables miss some clones; where compared with another copy, unresolved V genes account for less than half of the shortfall, and the remainder is unexplained. In all, the sample holds roughly 330,000 clones, and around 87% of those were seen once. The leading ten clones occupy over 4% of the sample. Sequencing used PBMCs or T cells enriched from blood (not recorded which). The receptor source for this set is a woman aged 25-40 years who had recovered from COVID-19.

The rearrangement uses TRBV2 and TRBJ1-5; D call uncertain. The CDR3 has 12 amino acids. Deletions cut 3 bases from V and 6 bases from J, with 6 bases between. The germline gives CDR1 SNHLY, CDR2 FYNNEI. CDR3 amino acids: CASSDRGQPQHF. The CDR3 DNA follows: TGTGCCAGCAGTGATAGAGGTCAGCCCCAGCATTTT.

The chain combines TRBV11-2 with TRBJ2-1, with D possibly being TRBD2 (5 bases). Germline lookup yields CDR1 SGHAT and CDR2 FQNNGV. V dropped 0 bases and J dropped 4 bases, with 7 bases sitting between them. The CDR3 loop spans 14 amino acids. The CDR3 protein is CASSLDWTYNEQFF. Here the CDR3 DNA reads TGTGCCAGCAGCTTAGACTGGACTTACAATGAGCAGTTCTTC. The full variable domain, in which reference TRBV11-2 and TRBJ2-1 provide the parts outside the CDR3, is EAGVAQSPRYKIIEKRQSVAFWCNPISGHATLYWYQQILGQGPKLLIQFQNNGVVDDSQLPKDRFSAERLKGVDSTLKIQPAKLEDSAVYLCASSLDWTYNEQFFGPGTRLTVL.

The chain joins TRBV6-5 to TRBJ2-7; a weak D match, TRBD1 (8 bases). Trimming stripped 5 bases from V and 3 bases from J, with 14 bases between. The CDR3 length is 14 residues. Germline V gene lookup returns CDR1 MNHEY and CDR2 SVGAGI. As DNA, the CDR3 is TGTGCCAGCAGTACAGGGGGGGGGAACTACGAGCAGTACTTC. Translated: CASSTGGGNYEQYF.

The chain combines TRBV5-4 with TRBJ2-2, with D maybe TRBD1 (5 bases). Germline lookup yields CDR1 SGHNT and CDR2 YYREEE (reference sequence). CDR3 length: 15 residues. V gave up 3 bases and J gave up 0 bases, with 9 bases separating them. The CDR3 DNA is TGTGCCAGCAGCTCCCAGGGTTCGAACACCGGGGAGCTGTTTTTT. It codes for CASSSQGSNTGELFF.

The V call is TRBV6-6, the J call TRBJ1-4; 9 bases are shared with TRBD1. J lost 0 bases, V lost 5 bases, and 4 bases had no gene match. CDR3 length: 16 residues. The germline gives CDR1 MNHNY, CDR2 SVGAGI (reference sequence). As DNA, the CDR3 is TGTGCCAGCAGTCGACAGGGGGACACAACTAATGAAAAACTGTTTTTT. It is translated as CASSRQGDTTNEKLFF.

The chain recombines TRBV18 with TRBJ2-7; D unclear. Per the germline V gene, CDR1 is KGHSH and CDR2 is LQKENI. The CDR3 contains 12 residues. Between the trimmed V and J ends, which lost 6 bases and 3 bases, there was a span of 9 bases. CDR3 sequence (DNA): TGTGCCAGCTCGCCGTCCAGCTACGAGCAGTACTTC. Translating gives CASSPSSYEQYF.

The V call is TRBV2, the J call TRBJ1-6; the match to TRBD1 covers 7 bases. With 4 bases clipped from V and 4 bases from J, the junction kept 4 bases outside the gene matches. Germline V gene sequence: CDR1 SNHLY, CDR2 FYNNEI. This CDR3 comprises 15 residues. The CDR3 here is CASSAGTDYNSPLHF. The DNA for the CDR3 is TGTGCCAGCAGTGCAGGGACAGATTATAATTCACCCCTCCACTTT.

The V call is TRBV5-5, the J call TRBJ1-6, with TRBD1 matching over 9 bases. V was clipped by 5 bases and J by 10 bases; unmatched bases: 13. This CDR3 comprises 16 residues. Germline V gene sequence: CDR1 SGHKS, CDR2 YYEKEE (reference sequence). CDR3 DNA: TGTGCCAGCAGTTATGATGTGGGACAGGGTTGGTCACCCCTCCACTTT. This encodes CASSYDVGQGWSPLHF. Variable domain in full (rest from reference TRBV5-5 and TRBJ1-6): DAGVTQSPTHLIKTRGQQVTLRCSPISGHKSVSWYQQVLGQGPQFIFQYYEKEERGRGNFPDRFSARQFPNYSSELNVNALLLGDSALYLCASSYDVGQGWSPLHFGNGTRLTVT.

J is TRBJ1-4 and V is TRBV2, with 8 bases that match TRBD1. The CDR3 sequence is 16 residues long. Germline V lookup: CDR1 SNHLY, CDR2 FYNNEI. J lost 6 bases, V lost 8 bases, and 14 bases had no gene match. The CDR3 region is CASGEPDRGSDEKLFF. Written as DNA, the CDR3 is TGTGCCAGCGGCGAACCTGACAGGGGATCTGATGAAAAACTGTTTTTT.

The chain links TRBV7-2 to TRBJ1-2, with D perhaps TRBD1 (5 bases). The CDR3 contains 18 residues. The V and J ends lost 2 bases and 1 base respectively, with 20 bases between them. CDR1 is SGHTA, CDR2 FQGNSA, per germline. The CDR3 loop is CASSLSPGLTSLNYGYTF. CDR3 coding DNA: TGTGCCAGCAGCTTATCACCGGGACTTACCAGTCTTAACTATGGCTACACCTTC.

This clone was seen once. The chain links TRBV13 to TRBJ2-5, with 8 bases fitting TRBD1. Looked up from germline, CDR1 is PRHDT and CDR2 is FYEKMQ (reference sequence). Germline trimming cut 4 bases from V and 5 bases from J; bases unmatched to any gene: 6. This CDR3 is 14 amino acids long. The CDR3 spells CASSSRQGRETQYF. CDR3 bases: TGTGCCAGCAGCTCCAGACAGGGGAGGGAGACCCAGTACTTC. The whole variable domain, remainder taken from reference TRBV13 and TRBJ2-5, is AAGVIQSPRHLIKEKRETATLKCYPIPRHDTVYWYQQGPGQDPQFLISFYEKMQSDKGSIPDRFSAQQFSDYHSELNMSSLELGDSALYFCASSSRQGRETQYFGPGTRLLVL.

The chain is built from TRBV2 and TRBJ1-2; maybe TRBD1 (5 bases). The CDR3 covers 13 residues. V lost 7 bases and J 6 bases, leaving 15 bases between the germline ends. Germline CDR1 SNHLY, CDR2 FYNNEI. CDR3 amino acids: CASNLSGADGYTF. The CDR3 DNA reads TGTGCCAGCAACTTATCTGGGGCGGATGGCTACACCTTC.

The chain carries TRBV7-3 and TRBJ1-1, with 8 bases identical to TRBD1. Unmatched junction bases numbered 5, after V lost 1 base and J lost 1 base. The germline V gene has CDR1 SGHTA and CDR2 FQGTGA. The CDR3 consists of 16 residues. CDR3 sequence: CASSLKPDRGNTEAFF. The CDR3 nucleotides are TGTGCCAGCAGCTTAAAACCCGACAGGGGGAACACTGAAGCTTTCTTT.

V is TRBV7-2 and J is TRBJ2-7, with D possibly being TRBD1 (5 bases). Trimming took 2 bases from V and 3 from J, leaving 11 bases between them. The CDR3 totals 14 residues. Germline CDR1 reads SGHTA; CDR2 reads FQGNSA. CDR3 loop: CASSLNGHLYEQYF. The CDR3 DNA reads TGTGCCAGCAGCTTAAATGGACATCTCTACGAGCAGTACTTC.

The chain combines TRBV18 with TRBJ1-6; 7 bases fit TRBD1. The CDR3 has 13 amino acids. The germline V gene encodes CDR1 KGHSH and CDR2 LQKENI. The V and J ends lost 10 bases and 7 bases, in that order; junction bases with no gene match: 7. This CDR3 is CATRQGVNSPLHF. In DNA form, the CDR3 reads TGTGCCACCAGACAGGGCGTGAATTCACCCCTCCACTTT.

This chain joins TRBV2 and TRBJ1-1; no firm D call. The CDR3 runs to 12 residues. Germline V gene data show CDR1 as SNHLY and CDR2 as FYNNEI. The V gene lost 11 bases and the J gene lost 3 bases, with 13 bases spanning the gap. DNA for the CDR3: TGTGCCTCCCGAGGGTCGTACACTGAAGCTTTCTTT. Protein sequence: CASRGSYTEAFF.

This clone has only one observation. DNA of the CDR3: TGTGCCAGCAGCTTAGCGGGGACTTACACTGAAGCTTTCTTT. Its protein is CASSLAGTYTEAFF. The genes are TRBV7-2 and TRBJ1-1; tentative D call: TRBD1 (5 bases). The CDR3 loop spans 14 amino acids. Germline values: CDR1 SGHTA, CDR2 FQGNSA. Trimming removed 0 bases from V and 3 bases from J, with 8 bases in between.

The chain carries TRBV28 and TRBJ1-5; a possible D gene is TRBD1 (6 bases). This CDR3 has 13 amino acids. The germline V and J ends were trimmed by 10 bases and 4 bases, with 14 bases remaining between them. Germline V gives CDR1 MDHEN, CDR2 SYDVKM. CDR3 in DNA: TGTGCCATCGACGGACAGTTTAATCAGCCCCAGCATTTT. This gives the protein CAIDGQFNQPQHF.

CDR3 amino acids: CASSSQGTEAFF. The DNA of the CDR3 is TGTGCCAGCAGCTCCCAGGGGACTGAAGCTTTCTTT. J is TRBJ1-1 and V is TRBV7-2, with D maybe TRBD1 (6 bases). Trimming cost V 4 bases and J 5 bases, with 8 bases left between them. Germline CDR1 is SGHTA and CDR2 is FQGNSA. CDR3 length equals 12 residues.